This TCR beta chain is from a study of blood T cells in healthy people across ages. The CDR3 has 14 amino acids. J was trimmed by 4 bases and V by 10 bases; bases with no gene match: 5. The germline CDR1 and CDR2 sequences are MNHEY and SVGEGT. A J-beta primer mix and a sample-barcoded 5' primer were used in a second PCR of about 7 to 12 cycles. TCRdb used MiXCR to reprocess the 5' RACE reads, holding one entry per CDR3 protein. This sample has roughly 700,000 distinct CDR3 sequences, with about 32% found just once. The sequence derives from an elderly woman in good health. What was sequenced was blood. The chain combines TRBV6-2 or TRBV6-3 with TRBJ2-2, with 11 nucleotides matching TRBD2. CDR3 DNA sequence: TGTGCCATTAGCGGGGGGGCCATCACCGGGGAGCTGTTTTTT. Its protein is CAISGGAITGELFF.